This T cell receptor beta chain was recovered during a study of glioma-infiltrating T cells after dendritic cell vaccination. The repertoire was sequenced with immunoSEQ multiplex PCR; TCRdb's copy has only in-frame clones and lacks some. The table has about 65,000 clones, more than 75% seen once. The J segment lost 4 bases and the V segment lost 5 bases, leaving 5 bases of the junction unmatched. Germline CDR1 and CDR2: MNHEY and SVGAGI. The CDR3 consists of 14 residues. Study-level results: No direct clonality-survival link was found; a diverse polyclonal response may matter.

Time point given: after dendritic cell vaccination, including at tumor progression/relapse. Regarding this clone: The antigen is not known.

This chain uses TRBV6-5 with TRBJ1-5; TRBD1 matches 7 bases. This receptor was taken from a human donor with glioblastoma. The sequencing used blood, collected after dendritic cell vaccination. The CDR3 here is CASSKDRINQPQHF. The CDR3, as DNA: TGTGCCAGCAGTAAGGACAGGATTAATCAGCCCCAGCATTTT.